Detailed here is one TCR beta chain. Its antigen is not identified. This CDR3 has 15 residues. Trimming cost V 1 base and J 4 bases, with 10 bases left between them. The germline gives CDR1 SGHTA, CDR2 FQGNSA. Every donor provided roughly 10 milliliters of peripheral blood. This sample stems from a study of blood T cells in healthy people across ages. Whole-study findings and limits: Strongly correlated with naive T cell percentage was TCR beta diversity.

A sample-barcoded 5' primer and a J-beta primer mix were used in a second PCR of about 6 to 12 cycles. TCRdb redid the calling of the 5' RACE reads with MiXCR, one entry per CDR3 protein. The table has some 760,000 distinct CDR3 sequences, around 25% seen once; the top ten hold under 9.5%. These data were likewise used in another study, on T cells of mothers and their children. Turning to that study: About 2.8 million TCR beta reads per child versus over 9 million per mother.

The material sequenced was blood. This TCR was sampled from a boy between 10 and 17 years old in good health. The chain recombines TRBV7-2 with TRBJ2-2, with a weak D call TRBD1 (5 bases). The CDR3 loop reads CASSLDGASTGELFF. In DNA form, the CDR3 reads TGTGCCAGCAGCTTAGATGGGGCGAGCACCGGGGAGCTGTTTTTT.